Following are 8 T cell receptor beta chains from one sample sequenced in a study of neoadjuvant nivolumab and ipilimumab in lung cancer. The protocol was immunoSEQ multiplex PCR, while the TCRdb copy is restricted to in-frame clones and leaves out a portion. The table lists 25,000 to 35,000 clones, 75% to 85% of them singletons. The sequencing used tumor tissue, collected after neoadjuvant nivolumab, alone or with ipilimumab, at or shortly before surgery. The source of these receptors is an adult with non-small cell lung cancer.

The chain combines TRBV5-4 with TRBJ2-7, with D possibly matching TRBD2 (5 bases). Germline-derived CDR1 and CDR2 are SGHNT and YYREEE (reference sequence). V was trimmed by 4 bases and J by 3 bases, leaving 11 bases between them. This CDR3 has 13 residues. The CDR3 nucleotides are TGTGCCAGCAGCAGGTTTGAGGGCTACGAGCAGTACTTC. This gives the protein CASSRFEGYEQYF.

This chain connects TRBV4-3 to TRBJ2-2, with D perhaps matching TRBD2 (6 bases). Between the trimmed V and J ends, which lost 1 base and 1 base, there was a span of 10 bases. The germline V gene has CDR1 LGHNA and CDR2 YSLEER. The CDR3 spans 16 residues. The CDR3 is CASSQGVGGNTGELFF. DNA of the CDR3: TGCGCCAGCAGCCAAGGTGTGGGAGGGAACACCGGGGAGCTGTTTTTT.

The genes are TRBV10-3 and TRBJ2-1; 8 bases map to TRBD1. J was trimmed by 0 bases and V by 6 bases; bases with no gene match: 4. The germline V gene encodes CDR1 ENHRY and CDR2 SYGVKD. The CDR3 consists of 15 residues. The CDR3 DNA reads as TGTGCCATCAGAGGACAGGGTAGCTCCTACAATGAGCAGTTCTTC. Protein product: CAIRGQGSSYNEQFF.

This clone was seen only a few times. The rearrangement uses TRBV5-6 and TRBJ2-2; TRBD1 matches 8 bases. J gave up 3 bases and V 4 bases, and 2 bases lay outside the gene matches. Germline CDR1 reads SGHDT; CDR2 reads YYEEEE. The CDR3 totals 14 residues. The CDR3 region has the DNA TGTGCCAGCAGCCCACAGGGGGACACCGGGGAGCTGTTTTTT. Translation: CASSPQGDTGELFF.

The chain is built from TRBV5-6 and TRBJ1-5; D is unresolved. Trimming took 0 bases from V and 2 from J, leaving 9 bases between them. Germline CDR1 and CDR2: SGHDT and YYEEEE. The CDR3 sequence is 15 residues long. The CDR3 sequence is CASSLAPGGNQPQHF. In DNA, the CDR3 is TGTGCCAGCAGCTTGGCCCCGGGAGGCAATCAGCCCCAGCATTTT.

The chain has TRBV7-8 and TRBJ2-7, with D maybe TRBD1 (6 bases). Germline CDR1 SGHVS, CDR2 FQNEAQ. The CDR3 sequence is 16 residues long. V shed 5 bases and J shed 1 base, with 18 bases lying between them. The CDR3 DNA reads as TGTGCCAGCAGCGGCGCTACTCAGGGGTTTTCCTACGAGCAGTACTTC. Its translation: CASSGATQGFSYEQYF.

This CDR3 reads CASSERSGNQPQHF. The CDR3 DNA follows: TGTGCCAGCAGTGAAAGAAGTGGCAATCAGCCCCAGCATTTT. The chain carries TRBV2 and TRBJ1-5; D is unresolved. The CDR3 is 14 residues long. The V gene's germline CDR1 is SNHLY and CDR2 FYNNEI. Trimming took off 2 bases at V and 2 bases at J, with 7 bases between the two ends. Looking up the rest from reference TRBV2 and TRBJ1-5 gives the full variable domain: EPEVTQTPSHQVTQMGQEVILRCVPISNHLYFYWYRQILGQKVEFLVSFYNNEISEKSEIFDDQFSVERPDGSNFTLKIRSTKLEDSAMYFCASSERSGNQPQHFGDGTRLSIL.

The chain has TRBV9 and TRBJ1-2; D is unresolved. Germline-derived CDR1 and CDR2 are SGDLS and YYNGEE. With 3 bases removed from V and 0 bases from J, the gap between germline ends came to 12 bases. CDR3 length: 15 residues. This CDR3 reads CASSARELANYGYTF. CDR3 nucleotides: TGTGCCAGCAGCGCGCGGGAGTTAGCTAACTATGGCTACACCTTC.